The subject of this entry is one T cell receptor (beta chain). Antigen specificity is unknown. PCR used 60 Vbeta primers and 13 Jbeta primers. This table comes from immunoSEQ multiplex PCR, and its TCRdb copy is limited to in-frame clones, with some not included. The table has approximately 190,000 clones, around 87% seen once. From germline, CDR1 is SNHLY and CDR2 FYNNEI. Trimming took off 5 bases at V and 7 bases at J, with 11 bases between the two ends. CDR3 length: 12 amino acids. This sample was included in a study of cytomegalovirus exposure and HLA in healthy donors. Study-wide findings and caveats: In a later analysis, across HLA loci, associated TCR counts were highest for DRB1, lowest for HLA-C. The authors listed approximately 150 TCR beta chains as cytomegalovirus-associated.

The rearrangement uses TRBV2 and TRBJ1-1, with D perhaps matching TRBD1 (6 bases). Sequencing was performed on PBMCs. The source is a man aged 30-40 years in good health and CMV-seronegative. The CDR3 DNA is TGTGCCAGCAGTAGTCAGGGGAGTGAAGCTTTCTTT. This gives the protein CASSSQGSEAFF.